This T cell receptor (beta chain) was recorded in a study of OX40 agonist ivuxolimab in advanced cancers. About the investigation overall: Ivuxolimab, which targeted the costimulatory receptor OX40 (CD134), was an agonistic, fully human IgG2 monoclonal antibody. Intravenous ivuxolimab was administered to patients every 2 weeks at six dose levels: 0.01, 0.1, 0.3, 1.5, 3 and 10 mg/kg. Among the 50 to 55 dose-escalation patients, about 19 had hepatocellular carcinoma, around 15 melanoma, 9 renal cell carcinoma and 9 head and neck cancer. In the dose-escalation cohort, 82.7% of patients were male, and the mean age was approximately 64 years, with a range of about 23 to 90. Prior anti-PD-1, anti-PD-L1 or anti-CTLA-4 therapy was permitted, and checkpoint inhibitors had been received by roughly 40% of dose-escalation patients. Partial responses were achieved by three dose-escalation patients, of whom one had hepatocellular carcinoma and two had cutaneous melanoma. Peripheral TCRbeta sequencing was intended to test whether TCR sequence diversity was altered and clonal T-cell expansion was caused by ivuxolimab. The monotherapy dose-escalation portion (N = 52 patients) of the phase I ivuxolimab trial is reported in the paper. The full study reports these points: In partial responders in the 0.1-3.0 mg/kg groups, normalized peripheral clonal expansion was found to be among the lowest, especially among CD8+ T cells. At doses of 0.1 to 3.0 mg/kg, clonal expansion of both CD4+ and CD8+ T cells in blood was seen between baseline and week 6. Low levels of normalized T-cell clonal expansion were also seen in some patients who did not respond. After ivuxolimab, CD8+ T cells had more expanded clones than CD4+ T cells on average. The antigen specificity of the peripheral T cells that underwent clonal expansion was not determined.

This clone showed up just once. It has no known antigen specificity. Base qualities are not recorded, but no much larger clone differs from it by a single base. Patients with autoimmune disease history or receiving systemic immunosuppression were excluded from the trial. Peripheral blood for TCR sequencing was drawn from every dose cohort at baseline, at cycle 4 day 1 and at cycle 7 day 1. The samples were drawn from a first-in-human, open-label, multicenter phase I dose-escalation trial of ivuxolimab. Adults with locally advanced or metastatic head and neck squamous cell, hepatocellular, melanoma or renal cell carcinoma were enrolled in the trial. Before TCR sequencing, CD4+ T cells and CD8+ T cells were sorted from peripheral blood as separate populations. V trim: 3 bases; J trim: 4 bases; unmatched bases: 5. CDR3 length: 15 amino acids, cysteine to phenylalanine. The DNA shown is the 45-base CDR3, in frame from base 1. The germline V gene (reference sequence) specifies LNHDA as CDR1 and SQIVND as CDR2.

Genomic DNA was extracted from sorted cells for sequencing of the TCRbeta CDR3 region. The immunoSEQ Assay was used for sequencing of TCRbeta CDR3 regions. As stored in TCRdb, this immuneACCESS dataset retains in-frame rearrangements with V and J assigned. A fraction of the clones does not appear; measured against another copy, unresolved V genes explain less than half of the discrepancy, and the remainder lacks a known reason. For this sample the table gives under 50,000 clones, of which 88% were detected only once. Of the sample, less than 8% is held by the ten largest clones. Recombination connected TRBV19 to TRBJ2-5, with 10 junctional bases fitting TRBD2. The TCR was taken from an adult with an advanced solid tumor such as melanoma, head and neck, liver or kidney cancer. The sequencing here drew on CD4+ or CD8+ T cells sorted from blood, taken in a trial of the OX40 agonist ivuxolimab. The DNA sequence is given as TGTGCCAGTAGTATTTTAGCGGGAGGAGTAGAGACCCAGTACTTC. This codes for CASSILAGGVETQYF.